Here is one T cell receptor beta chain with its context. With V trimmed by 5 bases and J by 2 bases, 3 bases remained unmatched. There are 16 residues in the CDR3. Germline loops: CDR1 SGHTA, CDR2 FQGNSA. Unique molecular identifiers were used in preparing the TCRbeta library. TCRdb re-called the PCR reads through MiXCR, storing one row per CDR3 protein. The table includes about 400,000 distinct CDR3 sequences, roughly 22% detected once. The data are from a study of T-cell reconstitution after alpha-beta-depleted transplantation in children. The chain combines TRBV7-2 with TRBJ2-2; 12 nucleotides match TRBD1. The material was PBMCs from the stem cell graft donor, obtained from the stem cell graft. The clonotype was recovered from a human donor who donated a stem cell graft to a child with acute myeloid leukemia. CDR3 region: CASSLGTGGNTGELFF. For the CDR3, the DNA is TGTGCCAGCAGCCTCGGGACAGGGGGCAACACCGGGGAGCTGTTTTTT.